Detailed here is one T cell receptor beta chain. Its antigen remains undetermined. Within one base of it there is no much larger clone, and no base qualities were kept. TCRbeta CDR3 regions were amplified from genomic DNA using the immunoSEQ Assay, a bias-controlled multiplex PCR. The study's processing was this. The number of nucleated cells in each sample was estimated by amplification of reference gene primers within the assay. Sequence reads were collapsed and filtered to measure the absolute abundance of every unique TCRbeta CDR3 rearrangement. Productive Simpson clonality was computed per sample as the square root of Simpson's diversity index over productive rearrangements. TCRdb limited this immuneACCESS table to in-frame rearrangements with V and J called. A share of clones is missing; checked studies link under half to unresolved V genes, and the rest is unexplained. For V, J and clone size, that table is used; D and trimming come from the DNA. This sample holds 55,000 to 70,000 clones; about 85% were observed only once. The biggest ten clones account for 3.4% of the sample.

This record comes from a study of blood T cell repertoires in COVID-19 (dated by TCRdb to the early 2020s). Study-level background: Samples from collaborators originated in the United States, Italy and Spain and spanned both the acute and convalescent phases of COVID-19. HLA class I and class II types, where available, came from metadata supplied by the sample provider rather than from assay-based typing. The samples were drawn from the first 160 participants of the ongoing ImmuneRACE study and from 1,254 subjects provided by 6 global collaborators. The prospective study material was composed of cDNA or gDNA derived from T cells, B-cell-depleted T cells, or PBMCs. Sample metadata almost always included a de-identified subject ID, COVID-19 status, age in years and sex. A freely available public database, intended as a resource for researchers studying the immune response to SARS-CoV-2, is where the repertoires were released. Subjects who had been exposed to COVID-19, were actively infected with it, or had recovered from it provided the deeply sampled blood TCRbeta repertoires that made up the dataset.

Results the study describes overall, beyond this receptor: The quantity of clinical and demographic metadata differed by source and by participant and was supplied without curation.

As encoded in the germline V gene (reference sequence), CDR1 is SEHNR while CDR2 is FQNEAQ. Germline trimming amounts to 5 bases on V and 7 bases on J, with 11 as the count of junction bases outside the gene matches. Measured from the cysteine to the phenylalanine, the CDR3 is 15 residues long. Only the CDR3 portion is preserved as DNA: 45 bases, with reading frame beginning at the first base. In Seattle, one collaborating source enrolled patients while the infection was active and tracked those patients longitudinally over the course of disease. The collaborating institutions used their own protocols to collect whole blood in K2EDTA tubes. For TCRbeta analysis, collaborator samples were shipped as frozen whole blood, as isolated PBMCs, or as DNA extracted from either sample type.

This sequence uses TRBV7-9 and TRBJ2-3; TRBD1 agrees with 8 junctional bases. The TCR originated in a woman aged 45-65 years with COVID-19, enrolled during active disease. The sequenced sample was peripheral blood. The DNA is TGTGCCAGCAGCGCCCCATTAGGACAGGGAAATACGCAGTATTTT. It specifies CASSAPLGQGNTQYF.